The 31 T cell receptor beta chains listed next were all sequenced from one sample in a study of blood T cell repertoires in COVID-19 (dated by TCRdb to the early 2020s). Library preparation was by the immunoSEQ multiplex PCR assay. Entries here come from immuneACCESS through TCRdb and include only in-frame sequences with V and J called. Some clones fail to appear in such tables; in the studies checked, an unresolved V gene covers under half of the shortfall, and the cause of the remainder is unknown. A total of roughly 200,000 clones appear in this sample, just over 85% of them only once. The ten largest clones capture less than 5% of the sample. What was sequenced was PBMCs or T cells enriched from blood (not recorded which). Every receptor here comes from a woman between 40 and 50 years old with acute COVID-19.

V is TRBV30 and J is TRBJ1-2, with D possibly being TRBD1 (6 bases). This CDR3 has 11 amino acids. Trimming removed 4 bases from V and 8 bases from J, with 11 bases in between. Per germline, CDR1 GTSNPN and CDR2 SVGIG (reference sequence). CDR3 loop: CAWTQGLGYTF. The CDR3 DNA sequence: TGTGCCTGGACCCAGGGGTTAGGCTACACCTTC.

CDR3 nucleotides: TGTGCCAGCAGATCTCAGGGTCAGGAGTACTTC. This codes for CASRSQGQEYF. V is TRBV12-3 or TRBV12-4 and J is TRBJ2-4, with D perhaps TRBD1 (5 bases). V lost 6 bases, J lost 14 bases, and 14 bases lay in between. There are 11 residues in the CDR3.

This CDR3 reads CASSQDLPQGYYGYTF. CDR3 nucleotide sequence: TGTGCCAGCAGCCAAGATTTACCACAGGGGTACTATGGCTACACCTTC. The chain carries TRBV14 and TRBJ1-2, with TRBD1 matching 7 bases. Unmatched junction bases numbered 7, after V lost 0 bases and J lost 3 bases. Germline CDR1 is SGHDN and CDR2 is FVKESK. The CDR3 is 16 amino acids.

The chain combines TRBV3-1 (or the pseudogene TRBV3-2) with TRBJ2-1; 9 bases are shared with TRBD2. The CDR3 loop spans 16 amino acids. CDR1 is LGHDT and CDR2 is YNNKEL in the germline V gene (reference sequence). V dropped 3 bases and J dropped 5; count of bases not matched to a gene: 8. Here the CDR3 DNA reads TGTGCCAGCAGCCAGTGGCTAGCGGGGTTGGACAATGAGCAGTTCTTC. It is translated as CASSQWLAGLDNEQFF.

This clone was seen more than once but under ten times. V is TRBV11-3 and J is TRBJ2-2; 10 bases map to TRBD2. V shed 2 bases and J 4 bases; nucleotides not matched to a gene: 10. In germline, CDR1 is SGHNT, CDR2 YENEEA. The CDR3 contains 18 residues. The CDR3 reads CASSLRRLAGAGTGELFF. The CDR3 DNA reads as TGTGCCAGCAGCTTACGCAGGCTAGCGGGAGCGGGCACCGGGGAGCTGTTTTTT.

The chain carries TRBV5-1 and TRBJ1-1; tentatively, D is TRBD1 (5 bases). Germline V gives CDR1 SGHRS, CDR2 YFSETQ. V was clipped by 4 bases and J by 2 bases, with 12 bases between them. This CDR3 spans 14 amino acids. In nucleotides, the CDR3 is TGCGCCAGCAGCGTGCAGGGAGGAAACACTGAAGCTTTCTTT. This encodes CASSVQGGNTEAFF.

J is TRBJ2-2 and V is TRBV11-3; TRBD1 is a possible D gene (5 bases). This CDR3 comprises 15 residues. The V end was cut by 1 base, the J end by 7 bases, with 13 bases between. Germline assignment: CDR1 SGHNT and CDR2 YENEEA. CDR3 amino acids: CASSLVGASGGELFF. The CDR3 nucleotides read TGTGCCAGCAGCTTAGTTGGGGCTTCAGGCGGGGAGCTGTTTTTT.

The chain uses TRBV6-4 and TRBJ2-3; 8 bases map to TRBD2. Germline CDR1 is MRHNA and CDR2 is SNTAGT. The CDR3 is made up of 15 amino acids. The trim removed 7 bases at V and 1 base at J, leaving 7 bases unmatched. CDR3 in DNA: TGTGCCAGCAAACGGGAGGGCCGAGGCACAGATACGCAGTATTTT. Its translation is CASKREGRGTDTQYF.

The chain couples TRBV7-9 to TRBJ2-1, with D perhaps matching TRBD1 (6 bases). CDR1 SEHNR and CDR2 FQNEAQ come from the germline V gene (reference sequence). This CDR3 is 13 amino acids long. V was cut by 8 bases and J by 4 bases, with 12 bases left in between. CDR3 bases: TGTGCCAGCGGGGGCAGCCCTTACAATGAGCAGTTCTTC. Residues: CASGGSPYNEQFF.

The chain is built from TRBV12-1 and TRBJ2-3; whether TRBD1, the table's D call, matches the DNA was not checked. TRBV12-1 is reported as a pseudogene. The CDR3 is 15 residues long. CDR3 DNA: TGTGCCAGCAGCTACCGGACAGGGAGAACAGATACGCAGTATTTT. It encodes CASSYRTGRTDTQYF.

The gene calls are TRBV6-6 and TRBJ1-2, with 8 bases lining up with TRBD1. J lost 7 bases, V lost 6 bases, and 7 bases had no gene match. The CDR3 loop spans 13 amino acids. CDR1 is MNHNY, CDR2 SVGAGI, per germline (reference sequence). The CDR3 reads CASSVGQGSGYTF. Written as DNA, the CDR3 is TGTGCCAGCAGCGTCGGACAGGGTTCTGGCTACACCTTC.

This clone appeared a single time. This CDR3 reads CASSRGLAASSYNEQFF. CDR3 in DNA: TGTGCCAGCAGCCGTGGACTAGCAGCTAGCTCCTACAATGAGCAGTTCTTC. This chain links TRBV3-1 (or the pseudogene TRBV3-2) with TRBJ2-1, with 8 bases lining up with TRBD2. Germline V CDR1 and CDR2: LGHDT, YNNKEL (reference sequence). The CDR3 consists of 17 residues. V was clipped by 4 bases and J by 0 bases; unmatched bases: 8.

The genes are TRBV28 and TRBJ2-7, with D perhaps matching TRBD1 (5 bases). From germline, CDR1 is MDHEN and CDR2 SYDVKM. The V and J ends lost 2 bases and 4 bases respectively, with 21 bases between them. The CDR3 consists of 17 residues. CDR3 in DNA: TGTGCCAGCAGTTTAACCTTCCCCGAGGACACCAATTACGAGCAGTACTTC. Translation gives CASSLTFPEDTNYEQYF. The entire variable domain, with the rest obtained from reference TRBV28 and TRBJ2-7, is as follows: DVKVTQSSRYLVKRTGEKVFLECVQDMDHENMFWYRQDPGLGLRLIYFSYDVKMKEKGDIPEGYSVSREKKERFSLILESASTNQTSMYLCASSLTFPEDTNYEQYFGPGTRLTVT.

J is TRBJ2-1 and V is TRBV19; possible D gene TRBD2, 5 bases. This CDR3 contains 14 residues. Germline CDR1 LNHDA, CDR2 SQIVND (reference sequence). V lost 6 bases to trimming and J lost 2 bases, with 11 bases between them. CDR3 in amino acids: CASRSAETYNEQFF. The CDR3 DNA reads as TGTGCCAGTAGGTCAGCGGAAACCTACAATGAGCAGTTCTTC. The complete variable domain, with remaining parts taken from reference TRBV19 and TRBJ2-1, reads DGGITQSPKYLFRKEGQNVTLSCEQNLNHDAMYWYRQDPGQGLRLIYYSQIVNDFQKGDIAEGYSVSREKKESFPLTVTSAQKNPTAFYLCASRSAETYNEQFFGPGTRLTVL.

The J gene is TRBJ2-7, the V gene TRBV7-9; D remains unclear. V was trimmed by 5 bases and J by 3 bases, leaving 11 bases between them. Germline CDR1 reads SEHNR; CDR2 reads FQNEAQ (reference sequence). CDR3 length: 13 residues. The CDR3 loop is CASSPLVLYEQYF. CDR3 DNA sequence: TGTGCCAGCAGCCCCCTAGTCCTCTACGAGCAGTACTTC.

The chain recombines TRBV4-1 with TRBJ1-1; D is ambiguous. V shed 0 bases and J shed 12 bases, with 20 bases lying between them. The CDR3 spans 15 residues. The V gene's germline CDR1 is MGHRA and CDR2 YSYEKL. For the CDR3, the DNA is TGCGCCAGCAGCCAAGAGCCCGGAGGACGCCGAGTGCCTTTCTTT. It yields the protein CASSQEPGGRRVPFF.

The gene calls are TRBV2 and TRBJ1-2; D is perhaps TRBD1 (5 bases). Trimming cost V 5 bases and J 1 base, with 14 bases left between them. Germline V lookup: CDR1 SNHLY, CDR2 FYNNEI. CDR3 size: 15 residues. The CDR3: CASSPKGLLNYGYTF. Written as DNA, the CDR3 is TGTGCCAGCAGTCCTAAGGGGCTGCTTAACTATGGCTACACCTTC.

The chain uses TRBV11-2 and TRBJ2-7; 14 bases agree with TRBD2. The V segment lost 2 bases and the J segment 4 bases; nucleotides outside the gene matches: 10. The CDR3 has 18 amino acids. Germline-derived CDR1 and CDR2 are SGHAT and FQNNGV. CDR3 nucleotides: TGTGCCAGCAGCTTAAAACAAGGGACTAGCGGGAGTAGGTACGAGCAGTACTTC. Protein sequence: CASSLKQGTSGSRYEQYF. Complete variable domain (other parts from reference TRBV11-2 and TRBJ2-7): EAGVAQSPRYKIIEKRQSVAFWCNPISGHATLYWYQQILGQGPKLLIQFQNNGVVDDSQLPKDRFSAERLKGVDSTLKIQPAKLEDSAVYLCASSLKQGTSGSRYEQYFGPGTRLTVT.

This clone has a single count. The chain joins TRBV12-2 to TRBJ2-1; TRBD1, the table's D call, lacks a check against the DNA. TRBV12-2 is a listed pseudogene. The CDR3 runs to 14 residues. DNA of the CDR3: TGTGCAAGTCGCCAGTTGGGGCAGGGTAATGAGCAGTTCTTC. Translation: CASRQLGQGNEQFF.

The V gene is TRBV4-1, the J gene TRBJ2-5; TRBD1 is a possible D gene (6 bases). The CDR3 has 15 residues. V was pared by 1 base and J by 5 bases, with 14 bases between. CDR1 and CDR2 from the germline V gene are MGHRA and YSYEKL. DNA for the CDR3: TGCGCCAGCAGCCAAGGAGGTCGAACAGGGGAGACCCAGTACTTC. Translated, it gives CASSQGGRTGETQYF.

This clone turned up a few times. This chain links TRBV7-9 with TRBJ1-5; D is perhaps TRBD1 (5 bases). The V and J ends lost 4 bases and 0 bases respectively, with 22 bases between them. This CDR3 has 19 amino acids. Germline V gene sequence: CDR1 SEHNR, CDR2 FQNEAQ (reference sequence). CDR3 in DNA: TGTGCCAGCAGCTCCTGGGTAGGGAGGGACGGCGATAGCAATCAGCCCCAGCATTTT. It specifies CASSSWVGRDGDSNQPQHF.

The chain carries TRBV24-1 and TRBJ2-3; TRBD2 agrees at 7 bases. Germline V gene lookup returns CDR1 KGHDR and CDR2 SFDVKD. Germline trimming cut 3 bases from V and 4 bases from J; bases unmatched to any gene: 9. The CDR3 is 16 amino acids. CDR3 region: CATSDATSEAADTQYF. DNA of the CDR3: TGTGCCACCAGTGATGCTACTAGCGAGGCTGCAGATACGCAGTATTTT.

This clone was picked up one time. V and J are TRBV19 and TRBJ1-5; maybe TRBD1 (6 bases). CDR1 is LNHDA and CDR2 is SQIVND in the germline V gene (reference sequence). Trimming removed 3 bases at V and 1 base at J, with 19 bases between. The CDR3 contains 18 residues. Written as DNA, the CDR3 is TGTGCCAGTAGTATCGACTACGGGGGGCGTCGGAGCAATCAGCCCCAGCATTTT. Amino acids: CASSIDYGGRRSNQPQHF.

The chain carries TRBV24-1 and TRBJ2-5, with a weak D call TRBD2 (6 bases). The CDR3 extends over 14 amino acids. V lost 4 bases, J lost 5 bases, and 13 bases lay in between. CDR1 is KGHDR, CDR2 SFDVKD, per germline. CDR3 loop: CATSESGVGETQYF. DNA of the CDR3: TGTGCCACCAGTGAATCGGGGGTCGGGGAGACCCAGTACTTC.

The chain combines TRBV28 with TRBJ2-7; tentatively, D is TRBD2 (5 bases). Germline V lookup: CDR1 MDHEN, CDR2 SYDVKM. The V gene lost 4 bases and the J gene lost 0 bases, with 10 bases spanning the gap. This CDR3 has 14 residues. CDR3: CASSSWRSSYEQYF. CDR3 nucleotide sequence: TGTGCCAGCAGTTCGTGGAGGAGCTCCTACGAGCAGTACTTC.

A few counts support this clone. This chain links TRBV29-1 with TRBJ2-3, with 12 bases fitting TRBD1. With 4 bases clipped from V and 4 bases from J, the junction kept 6 bases outside the gene matches. The CDR3 is made up of 15 amino acids. CDR1 and CDR2 (germline): SQVTM, ANQGSEA. The CDR3: CSVGDRGLSADTQYF. In nucleotides, the CDR3 is TGCAGCGTTGGGGACAGGGGGCTATCCGCAGATACGCAGTATTTT.

V gene TRBV28 combines with J gene TRBJ1-6, with TRBD1 matching over 7 bases. V lost 5 bases to trimming and J lost 8 bases; unmatched junction nucleotides: 9. Germline lookup yields CDR1 MDHEN and CDR2 SYDVKM. The CDR3 is made up of 15 amino acids. CDR3 sequence (DNA): TGTGCCAGCAGTATCGTCGGGACAGTCGATTCACCCCTCCACTTT. Translated: CASSIVGTVDSPLHF.

This chain uses TRBV27 with TRBJ1-2; 7 positions agree with TRBD1. V trimming: 2 bases; J trimming: 6 bases; junction bases outside the gene matches: 3. This CDR3 spans 13 amino acids. CDR1 is MNHEY and CDR2 is SMNVEV in the germline V gene (reference sequence). DNA for the CDR3: TGTGCCAGCAGTTTAATAGGGGGCGATGGCTACACCTTC. Its protein is CASSLIGGDGYTF.

The chain combines TRBV7-9 with TRBJ2-1; 7 positions agree with TRBD2. The V segment lost 5 bases and the J segment 8 bases; nucleotides outside the gene matches: 6. The CDR3 is 13 amino acids. The germline gives CDR1 SEHNR, CDR2 FQNEAQ (reference sequence). The CDR3 region is CASSVGLKDEQFF. In DNA, the CDR3 is TGTGCCAGCAGCGTGGGACTAAAGGATGAGCAGTTCTTC.

V usage is TRBV3-1 (or the pseudogene TRBV3-2) and J usage is TRBJ2-7; 7 bases agree with TRBD1. V lost 4 bases and J lost 5; bases outside the gene matches: 5. From germline, CDR1 is LGHDT and CDR2 YNNKEL (reference sequence). This CDR3 spans 13 amino acids. CDR3 in amino acids: CASSPEGANEQYF. CDR3 DNA: TGTGCCAGCAGCCCCGAGGGGGCTAACGAGCAGTACTTC.

This sequence joins TRBV7-8 and TRBJ2-7, with TRBD2 matching 14 bases. The V and J ends lost 1 base and 5 bases, in that order; junction bases with no gene match: 4. The CDR3 extends over 16 amino acids. Germline CDR1 SGHVS, CDR2 FQNEAQ. The CDR3: CASSLVGLAGDHEQYF. DNA of the CDR3: TGTGCCAGCAGCTTAGTGGGACTAGCGGGAGACCACGAGCAGTACTTC.